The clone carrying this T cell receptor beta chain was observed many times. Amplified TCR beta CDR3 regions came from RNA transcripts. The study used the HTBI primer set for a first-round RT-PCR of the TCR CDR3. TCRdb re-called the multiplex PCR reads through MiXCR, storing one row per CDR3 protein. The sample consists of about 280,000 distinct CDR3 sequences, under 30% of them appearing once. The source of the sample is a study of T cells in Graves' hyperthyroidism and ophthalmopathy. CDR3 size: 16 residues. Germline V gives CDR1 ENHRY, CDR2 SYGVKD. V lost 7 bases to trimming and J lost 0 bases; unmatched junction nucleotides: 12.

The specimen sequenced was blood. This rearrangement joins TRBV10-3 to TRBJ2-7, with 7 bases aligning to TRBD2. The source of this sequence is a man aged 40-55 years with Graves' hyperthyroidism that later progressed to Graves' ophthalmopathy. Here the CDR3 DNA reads TGTGCCATCACCCGGAGGTCGGAGCGGGACTCCTACGAGCAGTACTTC. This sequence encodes CAITRRSERDSYEQYF.